A selection of T cell receptor beta chains follows, all from one sample in a study of beta chain features in type 1 diabetes. Generated by immunoSEQ multiplex PCR, the TCRdb table keeps only in-frame clones and is missing some. Counted here are over 120,000 clones, roughly a tenth occurring once; the ten biggest clones make up about 0.68%. The material sequenced was central memory CD4+ T cells from blood. The receptors here all came from a man between 18 and 29 years old in good health. CDR3s include the opening cysteine and the closing phenylalanine or tryptophan. A D gene is named only where the DNA matches it firmly. Some rows have no size entry. The others give once, few or many, or a class for an expanded clone.

TRBV10-2,13,.,TRBJ1-5,few,TGCGCCAGCAGTGGCGGGGTAGGACAGCCCCAGCATTTT,CASSGGVGQPQHF
TRBV14,15,.,TRBJ2-2,.,TGTGCCAGCAGCCAACTAGGACAGTCCACCGGGGAGCTGTTTTTT,CASSQLGQSTGELFF
TRBV7-9,13,.,TRBJ2-7,few,TGTGCCAGCAGCCCTGGGACACCCTACGAGCAGTACTTC,CASSPGTPYEQYF
TRBV28,15,.,TRBJ2-4,.,TGTGCCAGCAGCACTACCCTTCTAGCCAAAAACATTCAGTACTTC,CASSTTLLAKNIQYF
TRBV7-9,13,.,TRBJ2-2,few,TGTGCCAGCAGCTCCATGAACACCGGGGAGCTGTTTTTT,CASSSMNTGELFF
TRBV5-1,18,TRBD2,TRBJ2-1,many,TGCGCCAGCAGCTCCCCGTTTGCCGGGACTAGCGCGGGCTATGAGCAGTTCTTC,CASSSPFAGTSAGYEQFF
TRBV30,13,TRBD2,TRBJ2-1,.,TGTGCCTCCCGGGCAGGGAGGGACGATGAGCAGTTCTTC,CASRAGRDDEQFF
TRBV6-1,15,.,TRBJ2-5,.,TGTGCCAGCAGTGAAATGTCCGGGTGGCAAGAGACCCAGTACTTC,CASSEMSGWQETQYF
TRBV7-2,14,.,TRBJ2-3,.,TGTGCCAGCAGCTTACCAGGGAACACAGATACGCAGTATTTT,CASSLPGNTDTQYF
TRBV6-6,15,TRBD1,TRBJ1-1,few,TGTGCCAGCAGTTATCAGGGACAGGCGAACACTGAAGCTTTCTTT,CASSYQGQANTEAFF
TRBV18,14,TRBD1,TRBJ1-4,few,TGTGCCAGCTCACAGACAGGGACTAATGAAAAACTGTTTTTT,CASSQTGTNEKLFF
TRBV18,16,.,TRBJ2-3,few,TGTGCCAGCTCACCACCGCGGGGAAGTAGCACAGATACGCAGTATTTT,CASSPPRGSSTDTQYF
TRBV6-1,13,.,TRBJ2-7,.,TGTGCCAGCACCAGACAGTTTGATTACGAGCAGTACTTC,CASTRQFDYEQYF
TRBV5-4,14,TRBD1,TRBJ2-7,few,TGTGCCAGCAGCTGGGGGACAGGATTCTACGAGCAGTACTTC,CASSWGTGFYEQYF
TRBV5-8,15,TRBD2,TRBJ2-1,.,TGTGCCAGCAGCTTGGGACTAGCGTCCTACAATGAGCAGTTCTTC,CASSLGLASYNEQFF
TRBV2,15,TRBD1,TRBJ2-5,.,TGTGCCAGCAGTGAAGTCGGCAGGGGGAAGGAGACCCAGTACTTC,CASSEVGRGKETQYF
TRBV4-3,17,TRBD1,TRBJ1-3,few,TGCGCCAGCAGCCCTCGAGCGACAGGGCCGGGGGGAAACACCATATATTTT,CASSPRATGPGGNTIYF
TRBV14,16,TRBD1,TRBJ2-6,.,TGTGCCAGCAGCCGCCAACAGGGGTCTGGGGCCAACGTCCTGACTTTC,CASSRQQGSGANVLTF
TRBV4-3,18,TRBD1,TRBJ1-5,many,TGCGCCAGCAGCCAAGATGTTTTGGACAGGGATCTTTATCAGCCCCAGCATTTT,CASSQDVLDRDLYQPQHF
TRBV6-5,15,.,TRBJ2-3,.,TGTGCCAGCCGCCGGGGAGGGGGGGGCGAGGATACGCAGTATTTT,CASRRGGGGEDTQYF
TRBV5-4,17,.,TRBJ2-7,few,TGTGCCAGCAGCGCGAATCTTGGGACGCGGAGGGCATACGAGCAGTACTTC,CASSANLGTRRAYEQYF
TRBV9,15,TRBD1,TRBJ2-5,many,TGTGCCAGCAGCCCACGACAGGGGGCTAGGGAGACCCAGTACTTC,CASSPRQGARETQYF
TRBV7-9,14,.,TRBJ1-5,few,TGTGCCAGCAGCTTATCGAGGGGGAATCAGCCCCAGCATTTT,CASSLSRGNQPQHF
TRBV2,15,.,TRBJ2-3,few,TGTGCCAGCAGTGCCCGGGGGACTTACACAGATACGCAGTATTTT,CASSARGTYTDTQYF
TRBV2,15,TRBD1,TRBJ2-5,.,TGTGCCAGCAGCAAGGCCGGGACAGAGCAAGAGACCCAGTACTTC,CASSKAGTEQETQYF
TRBV18,14,TRBD2,TRBJ2-5,few,TGTGCCAGCTCACCCGAGACTAGCGGGGGGACCCAGTACTTC,CASSPETSGGTQYF
TRBV7-2,16,.,TRBJ1-5,.,TGTGCCAGCAGCTTGTCTGGGTCGCGGTCGGATCAGCCCCAGCATTTT,CASSLSGSRSDQPQHF
TRBV5-1,18,TRBD1,TRBJ2-6,.,TGCGCCAGCAGCTCGCCGACAGGGGGCAGCTCTGGGGCCAACGTCCTGACTTTC,CASSSPTGGSSGANVLTF
TRBV19,15,TRBD1,TRBJ2-2,few,TGTGCCAGTAGTATCGACAGGGCAAACACCGGGGAGCTGTTTTTT,CASSIDRANTGELFF
TRBV30,17,TRBD1,TRBJ2-1,.,TGTGCCTGGAGTAGGGACAGGGTAGGGCTCTCCTACAATGAGCAGTTCTTC,CAWSRDRVGLSYNEQFF
TRBV7-2,19,TRBD1,TRBJ2-2,.,TGTGCCAGCAGCTTAGACGCTTACCGCAGGGGGCAAAGCACCGGGGAGCTGTTTTTT,CASSLDAYRRGQSTGELFF
TRBV7-2,15,TRBD1,TRBJ2-3,few,TGTGCCAGCAGCTTCACAGGGGGTTGGACAGATACGCAGTATTTT,CASSFTGGWTDTQYF
TRBV6-1,13,.,TRBJ2-3,.,TGTGCCAGCACCCTACCTAGGATCGATACGCAGTATTTT,CASTLPRIDTQYF
TRBV7-2,15,TRBD1,TRBJ2-2,.,TGTGCCAGCAGCTCCGGACAGGTGAACACCGGGGAGCTGTTTTTT,CASSSGQVNTGELFF
TRBV18,15,.,TRBJ1-1,.,TGTGCCAGCTCACCGGCCGACAGATTCAACACTGAAGCTTTCTTT,CASSPADRFNTEAFF
TRBV6-6,15,.,TRBJ1-6,.,TGTGCCAGCAGTTACTCCGGACAGAGCGGTTCACCCCTCCACTTT,CASSYSGQSGSPLHF
TRBV19,15,TRBD1,TRBJ1-6,few,TGTGCCAGTAGTGCAGACAGGGGGCGAAATTCACCCCTCCACTTT,CASSADRGRNSPLHF